This T cell receptor (beta chain) was observed in a study of T cell changes during pregnancy in multiple sclerosis. The data were produced by immunoSEQ multiplex PCR, yet TCRdb's version contains in-frame clones alone and is incomplete. Counted here are some 48,000 clones, over 90% occurring once; the ten biggest clones make up under 7%. The germline CDR1 and CDR2 sequences are MNHEY and SMNVEV (reference sequence). The V and J ends lost 4 bases and 4 bases, in that order; junction bases with no gene match: 9. The CDR3 runs to 16 residues. Sequences were derived from CD8+ T cells from peripheral blood mononuclear cells, sampled in the first trimester of pregnancy. This TCR derives from a female donor with multiple sclerosis, enrolled in a pregnancy study. The rearrangement joins TRBV27 to TRBJ1-1, with TRBD1 matching 10 bases. DNA of the CDR3: TGTGCCAGCAGTTCAGCGACCGGACAGGGGGGCACTGAAGCTTTCTTT. This gives the protein CASSSATGQGGTEAFF.